These 6 T cell receptor beta chains originate from one sample sequenced in a study of control samples from healthy donors and cancer patients. The table came from immunoSEQ multiplex PCR; TCRdb's copy has only in-frame clones and leaves some out. The repertoire has under 150,000 clones, around nine tenths of them found once; the top ten carry over 4%. The sample consisted of blood. These receptors came from a man aged 30 to 45 in good health.

This clone occurred a few times. V gene TRBV18 combines with J gene TRBJ2-6; D remains unclear. With 0 bases removed from V and 0 bases from J, the gap between germline ends came to 12 bases. This CDR3 region has 18 residues. Germline lookup yields CDR1 KGHSH and CDR2 LQKENI. CDR3 sequence: CASSPPGQPISGANVLTF. The CDR3 coding sequence is TGTGCCAGCTCACCACCGGGCCAGCCCATCTCTGGGGCCAACGTCCTGACTTTC.

This chain's CDR3 is CATILQGNTEAFF. CDR3 coding DNA: TGTGCCACCATACTCCAGGGGAACACTGAAGCTTTCTTT. The chain is built from TRBV6-5 and TRBJ1-1; D is perhaps TRBD1 (5 bases). The CDR3 loop spans 13 amino acids. Germline CDR1 and CDR2: MNHEY and SVGAGI. V lost 10 bases to trimming and J lost 1 base, with 13 bases between them.

This clone was counted once. The chain has TRBV5-1 and TRBJ2-2, with D perhaps matching TRBD2 (5 bases). The germline V gene encodes CDR1 SGHRS and CDR2 YFSETQ. The V and J ends lost 4 bases and 6 bases respectively, with 13 bases between them. The CDR3 consists of 14 residues. The CDR3 sequence: CASSADTRAGELFF. The CDR3 coding sequence is TGCGCCAGCAGCGCAGACACTAGGGCCGGGGAGCTGTTTTTT.

V usage is TRBV11-2 and J usage is TRBJ2-3, with TRBD2 matching 7 bases. The CDR3 runs to 15 residues. The germline gives CDR1 SGHAT, CDR2 FQNNGV. The V gene end was trimmed by 5 bases and the J gene end by 3 bases; junction bases not matched to a gene: 8. Written as DNA, the CDR3 is TGTGCCAGCAGCCTACAGCAGGGAGGGACAGATACGCAGTATTTT. Amino acids: CASSLQQGGTDTQYF. Together with reference TRBV11-2 and TRBJ2-3, the CDR3 gives the full variable domain: EAGVAQSPRYKIIEKRQSVAFWCNPISGHATLYWYQQILGQGPKLLIQFQNNGVVDDSQLPKDRFSAERLKGVDSTLKIQPAKLEDSAVYLCASSLQQGGTDTQYFGPGTRLTVL.

The chain joins TRBV12-3 or TRBV12-4 to TRBJ1-2; D uncertain. Trimming removed 2 bases from V and 4 bases from J, with 5 bases in between. The length of the CDR3 is 12 residues. Here the CDR3 reads CASSLYSYGYTF. CDR3 nucleotide sequence: TGTGCCAGCAGTTTATACTCCTATGGCTACACCTTC.

The chain links TRBV10-3 to TRBJ1-6; possibly TRBD1 for D (5 bases). This CDR3 region has 14 residues. The V and J ends lost 4 bases and 6 bases respectively, with 10 bases between them. Per the germline V gene, CDR1 is ENHRY and CDR2 is SYGVKD. Written as DNA, the CDR3 is TGTGCCATCAGTGCACGGGGCTTTAATTCACCCCTCCACTTT. It specifies CAISARGFNSPLHF.